The clone carrying this TCR beta chain was detected many times. Its antigen is currently unknown. Every patient was untreated before thyroid surgery. This specimen comes from a study of metastatic and nonmetastatic thyroid tumors. Study in general: Repertoire comparisons spanned blood and tumor or nodule tissue from malignant and benign thyroid patients.

Study findings and constraints: For both blood and tumor, malignant thyroid tumors reportedly showed significantly higher TCR beta diversity than benign nodules did.

Trimming took off 1 base at V and 2 bases at J, with 7 bases between the two ends. Germline V gene lookup returns CDR1 SGHTA and CDR2 FQGNSA. The CDR3 spans 14 residues. Per the original data handling: Using the CDR3 differences seen across clinicopathological groups, the authors built a distant-metastasis classifier for papillary thyroid cancer, which was meant to discriminate distant-metastatic patients. TCRdb called clones again from the PCR reads with MiXCR. These V and J calls originate from TCRdb's pipeline instead of the authors' own analysis. The sample has about 33,000 clones, over 15% seen once.

The chain has TRBV7-2 and TRBJ2-3, with D uncertain. This TCR derives from a female donor with papillary thyroid cancer or a benign thyroid nodule (not recorded which). Some clones in this sample may be carry-over from other donors' samples. Sequenced sample: blood. The CDR3: CASSLGGLTDTQYF. For the CDR3, the DNA is TGTGCCAGCAGCTTAGGCGGTCTCACAGATACGCAGTATTTT.